This TCR beta chain stems from a study of cytomegalovirus exposure and HLA in healthy donors. Primers included in the PCR were 60 Vbeta and 13 Jbeta primers. This table comes from immunoSEQ multiplex PCR, and its TCRdb copy is limited to in-frame clones, with some not included. The sample has about 100,000 clones; 79% are singletons. CDR1 MNHNS and CDR2 SASEGT come from the germline V gene. Trimming took off 0 bases at V and 12 bases at J, with 15 bases between the two ends. The CDR3 has 15 residues. The V gene is TRBV6-1, the J gene TRBJ2-6; D might be TRBD2 (5 bases). The sample taken for sequencing was PBMCs. The TCR sequence derives from a female donor in good health and CMV-seropositive. This CDR3 is CASSEAQRVSPVLTF. In DNA form, the CDR3 reads TGTGCCAGCAGTGAAGCCCAGAGGGTCAGCCCCGTCCTGACTTTC.